These 9 T cell receptor beta chains share one sample of origin, sequenced in a study of T cells in Graves' hyperthyroidism and ophthalmopathy. It was RNA transcripts that yielded the amplified TCR beta CDR3 regions. HTBI primers were employed in a first-round RT-PCR of the TCR CDR3. MiXCR, run by TCRdb on the multiplex PCR reads, gives a single entry per CDR3 protein. The sample holds under 200,000 distinct CDR3 sequences, 8% to 9.5% seen once. The sample consisted of blood. Source of these receptors: a woman aged 18-29 years with Graves' hyperthyroidism that later progressed to Graves' ophthalmopathy.

Points on this clonotype: Since a much larger clone is just one base distant, this may be a read error. V is TRBV6-1 and J is TRBJ2-5, with 7 bases that match TRBD2. CDR3 length: 15 residues. V lost 11 bases and J lost 4; bases outside the gene matches: 16. Germline V gene data show CDR1 as MNHNS and CDR2 as SASEGT. The CDR3 DNA reads TGTGCCGCCAGTGGTCCAGGGAGGGCGGGAGAGACCCAGTACTTC. This translates into CAASGPGRAGETQYF.

In its sample, this clonotype was seen a few times. This may be a read error, as it is one base from a much larger clone. This rearrangement joins TRBV6-1 to TRBJ2-1, with D unresolved. V lost 5 bases, J lost 3 bases, and 11 bases lay in between. Germline V lookup: CDR1 MNHNS, CDR2 SASEGT. This CDR3 has 14 amino acids. The CDR3 coding sequence is TGTGCCAGCAGTTGGAGAGAGAGCTACAATGAGCAGTTCTTC. Amino acid sequence: CASSWRESYNEQFF.

The J gene is TRBJ1-2, the V gene TRBV13; D remains unclear. There are 14 residues in the CDR3. CDR1 and CDR2 (germline): PRHDT, FYEKMQ (reference sequence). Trimming stripped 3 bases from V and 4 bases from J, with 12 bases between. The chain's CDR3 is CASSFSNGFYGYTF. CDR3 nucleotide sequence: TGTGCCAGCAGCTTTTCGAACGGCTTCTATGGCTACACCTTC.

As to this clonotype: A much bigger clone sits one base away, suggesting this may be a read error. The chain uses TRBV5-6 and TRBJ2-7; possible D gene TRBD1, 5 bases. V was shortened by 0 bases and J by 2 bases, with 9 bases between the two germline ends. The germline V gene encodes CDR1 SGHDT and CDR2 YYEEEE. The CDR3 has 14 residues. This chain's CDR3 is CASSLGTPTYEQYF. DNA of the CDR3: TGTGCCAGCAGCTTGGGGACACCGACCTACGAGCAGTACTTC. The variable domain in full, with the rest retrieved from reference TRBV5-6 and TRBJ2-7, is DAGVTQSPTHLIKTRGQQVTLRCSPKSGHDTVSWYQQALGQGPQFIFQYYEEEERQRGNFPDRFSGHQFPNYSSELNVNALLLGDSALYLCASSLGTPTYEQYFGPGTRLTVT.

This clonotype appeared many times. This chain's CDR3 is CASSPRQGAVGGEKLFF. The CDR3 region has the DNA TGTGCCAGTAGCCCGCGACAGGGGGCGGTAGGAGGAGAAAAACTGTTTTTT. The rearrangement uses TRBV19 and TRBJ1-4; 10 bases match TRBD1. The length of the CDR3 is 17 residues. The trim removed 6 bases at V and 8 bases at J, leaving 15 bases unmatched. Germline V CDR1 and CDR2: LNHDA, SQIVND (reference sequence).

This clonotype occurred a few times. The chain's CDR3 is CASTRGPNTGELFF. For the CDR3, the DNA is TGTGCCAGCACGCGGGGTCCGAACACCGGGGAGCTGTTTTTT. V and J are TRBV6-1 and TRBJ2-2; D possibly corresponds to TRBD2 (6 bases). The CDR3 has 14 amino acids. The germline V and J ends were trimmed by 7 bases and 0 bases, with 9 bases remaining between them. In germline, CDR1 is MNHNS, CDR2 SASEGT.

The chain links TRBV3-1 to TRBJ2-5; D possibly corresponds to TRBD1 (6 bases). This CDR3 is built from 13 residues. With 0 bases removed from V and 13 bases from J, the gap between germline ends came to 15 bases. Per the germline V gene, CDR1 is LGHDT and CDR2 is YNNKEL (reference sequence). CDR3 protein: CASSQDRGPARYF. CDR3 sequence (DNA): TGTGCCAGCAGCCAAGACAGGGGCCCCGCCCGGTACTTC.

In its sample, this clonotype was seen many times. This chain joins TRBV5-6 and TRBJ2-1; no clear D gene. Trimming pared 0 bases from V and 8 bases from J, leaving 15 bases between. This CDR3 spans 15 amino acids. Germline assignment: CDR1 SGHDT and CDR2 YYEEEE. This chain's CDR3 is CASSLARLLSHEQFF. The CDR3 DNA reads TGTGCCAGCAGCTTGGCGAGACTCCTGAGCCATGAGCAGTTCTTC.

This clonotype was observed a few times. The junction differs from germline at one of its ends, possibly a read error. The V and J genes are TRBV11-1 and TRBJ2-5; TRBD2 agrees at 7 bases. CDR3 length: 13 residues. Germline V gene data show CDR1 as SGHAT and CDR2 as FQDESV (reference sequence). The CDR3 DNA follows: TGTGCCAGCAGCTTAGGGTCGAGGCTAGCGGTAAACTTC. Translated: CASSLGSRLAVNF.